A selection of T cell receptor beta chains follows, all from one sample in a study of OX40 agonist ivuxolimab in advanced cancers. Here immunoSEQ multiplex PCR was the method, and the copy in TCRdb shows in-frame clones only, minus some. The sample holds 35,000 to 45,000 clones, roughly 84% seen once. Source: CD4+ or CD8+ T cells sorted from blood, taken in a trial of the OX40 agonist ivuxolimab. Receptor source: an adult with an advanced solid tumor such as melanoma, head and neck, liver or kidney cancer. Both conserved end residues are part of each CDR3. D genes are given only for firm matches. Not all rows give a size; the values are once, few, many and, for expanded clones, a class.

j_call: TRBJ2-7; clone_size: -; cdr3_length: 15; v_call: TRBV28; d_call: -; cdr3_nt: TGTGCCAGCAGTTTATGGGCCAGTCGAACCTACGAGCAGTACTTC; cdr3_aa: CASSLWASRTYEQYF
j_call: TRBJ1-1; clone_size: -; cdr3_length: 17; v_call: TRBV6-1; d_call: TRBD1; cdr3_nt: TGTGCCAGCAGTGAATGGGGGACAGGGATATTCAACACTGAAGCTTTCTTT; cdr3_aa: CASSEWGTGIFNTEAFF
j_call: TRBJ2-1; clone_size: once; cdr3_length: 12; v_call: TRBV14; d_call: -; cdr3_nt: TGTGCCAGCAGCCAAGGTTACAATGAGCAGTTCTTC; cdr3_aa: CASSQGYNEQFF
j_call: TRBJ2-3; clone_size: -; cdr3_length: 16; v_call: TRBV9; d_call: TRBD2; cdr3_nt: TGTGCCAGCAGCGACCCGCTAGCGGGGGGGCCAGATACGCAGTATTTT; cdr3_aa: CASSDPLAGGPDTQYF
j_call: TRBJ2-1; clone_size: few; cdr3_length: 14; v_call: TRBV13; d_call: TRBD1; cdr3_nt: TGTGCCAGCAGCTTTATCTCAGGGGGCAATGAGCAGTTCTTC; cdr3_aa: CASSFISGGNEQFF
j_call: TRBJ1-5; clone_size: -; cdr3_length: 18; v_call: TRBV6-1; d_call: TRBD1; cdr3_nt: TGTGCCAGCAGTGACGGGACAGTCAATTATGAGAGCAATCAGCCCCAGCATTTT; cdr3_aa: CASSDGTVNYESNQPQHF
j_call: TRBJ2-5; clone_size: -; cdr3_length: 14; v_call: TRBV7-8; d_call: -; cdr3_nt: TGTGCCAGCAGCCCAGGAGCGTACCAAGAGACCCAGTACTTC; cdr3_aa: CASSPGAYQETQYF
j_call: TRBJ1-4; clone_size: -; cdr3_length: 14; v_call: TRBV5-1; d_call: -; cdr3_nt: TGCGCCAGCAGCTTGGCAGGACTAGACGAAAAACTGTTTTTT; cdr3_aa: CASSLAGLDEKLFF
j_call: TRBJ1-1; clone_size: few; cdr3_length: 14; v_call: TRBV9; d_call: -; cdr3_nt: TGTGCCAGCAGCGCTCTACAGGGAGGGACTGAAGCTTTCTTT; cdr3_aa: CASSALQGGTEAFF
j_call: TRBJ1-3; clone_size: -; cdr3_length: 17; v_call: TRBV28; d_call: TRBD1; cdr3_nt: TGTGCCAGCAGTACAAGGACAGGGCAGGGGCCTGGAAACACCATATATTTT; cdr3_aa: CASSTRTGQGPGNTIYF
j_call: TRBJ1-4; clone_size: -; cdr3_length: 12; v_call: TRBV6-5; d_call: TRBD1; cdr3_nt: TGTGCCAGCAGGGGGGACAGGGAAAAACTGTTTTTT; cdr3_aa: CASRGDREKLFF
j_call: TRBJ2-2; clone_size: -; cdr3_length: 15; v_call: TRBV6-5; d_call: TRBD1; cdr3_nt: TGTGCCAGCAGCGGACCGGGACAGGGACCCGGGGAGCTGTTTTTT; cdr3_aa: CASSGPGQGPGELFF
j_call: TRBJ2-7; clone_size: -; cdr3_length: 13; v_call: TRBV9; d_call: -; cdr3_nt: TGTGCCAGCAGCGTAGGGCCCGTCTCCGAGCAGTACTTC; cdr3_aa: CASSVGPVSEQYF
j_call: TRBJ2-7; clone_size: -; cdr3_length: 12; v_call: TRBV7-2; d_call: TRBD1; cdr3_nt: TGTGCCAGCAGCTCCGGACAGGACGAGCAGTACTTC; cdr3_aa: CASSSGQDEQYF
j_call: TRBJ2-1; clone_size: -; cdr3_length: 15; v_call: TRBV19; d_call: TRBD2; cdr3_nt: TGTGCCAGTAGTATCTCGGGGGGGCCGGCCAATGAGCAGTTCTTC; cdr3_aa: CASSISGGPANEQFF
j_call: TRBJ1-5; clone_size: once; cdr3_length: 15; v_call: TRBV28; d_call: -; cdr3_nt: TGTGCCAGCACCCTGGACGGTGGAGGCAATCAGCCCCAGCATTTT; cdr3_aa: CASTLDGGGNQPQHF
j_call: TRBJ2-3; clone_size: medium-sized; cdr3_length: 13; v_call: TRBV6-1; d_call: -; cdr3_nt: TGTGCCAGCAGCCTTGACAGCACAGATACGCAGTATTTT; cdr3_aa: CASSLDSTDTQYF
j_call: TRBJ1-5; clone_size: -; cdr3_length: 13; v_call: TRBV27; d_call: -; cdr3_nt: TGTGCCAGCAGTTTGGGACTCAGTCAGCCCCAGCATTTT; cdr3_aa: CASSLGLSQPQHF
j_call: TRBJ2-1; clone_size: -; cdr3_length: 13; v_call: TRBV28; d_call: -; cdr3_nt: TGTGCCAGCAGTTTGTCAGTTCGAAGGGCGCAGTTCTTC; cdr3_aa: CASSLSVRRAQFF
j_call: TRBJ2-1; clone_size: -; cdr3_length: 14; v_call: TRBV4-1; d_call: -; cdr3_nt: TGCGCCAGCAGCCAAGTGACGGGGTTCTATGAGCAGTTCTTC; cdr3_aa: CASSQVTGFYEQFF
j_call: TRBJ1-2; clone_size: -; cdr3_length: 13; v_call: TRBV11-1; d_call: -; cdr3_nt: TGTGCCAGCAGCCAGAGGGGTTTTGAAGGCTACACCTTC; cdr3_aa: CASSQRGFEGYTF
j_call: TRBJ2-7; clone_size: -; cdr3_length: 16; v_call: TRBV27; d_call: -; cdr3_nt: TGTGCCAGCAGTTCCAACAGTTACAGACAGTTTTACGAGCAGTACTTC; cdr3_aa: CASSSNSYRQFYEQYF
j_call: TRBJ1-4; clone_size: -; cdr3_length: 17; v_call: TRBV18; d_call: -; cdr3_nt: TGTGCCAGCTCTTTAGTGGAAGGACGGCTTTTTAATGAAAAACTGTTTTTT; cdr3_aa: CASSLVEGRLFNEKLFF
j_call: TRBJ2-1; clone_size: once; cdr3_length: 11; v_call: TRBV28; d_call: -; cdr3_nt: TGTGCCAGCAGAATCGACAGTGAGCAGTTCTTC; cdr3_aa: CASRIDSEQFF
j_call: TRBJ1-2; clone_size: -; cdr3_length: 14; v_call: TRBV13; d_call: -; cdr3_nt: TGTGCCAGCAGTTATACAGGTGCGGACTATGGCTACACCTTC; cdr3_aa: CASSYTGADYGYTF
j_call: TRBJ2-1; clone_size: -; cdr3_length: 17; v_call: TRBV7-8; d_call: TRBD1; cdr3_nt: TGTGCCAGCAGCTTAGAAGTGGGGACAGGGGGCAACAATGAGCAGTTCTTC; cdr3_aa: CASSLEVGTGGNNEQFF
j_call: TRBJ1-1; clone_size: once; cdr3_length: 15; v_call: TRBV7-8; d_call: TRBD1; cdr3_nt: TGTGCCAGCAGCCATCGGACAGGGGTGAACACTGAAGCTTTCTTT; cdr3_aa: CASSHRTGVNTEAFF
j_call: TRBJ2-5; clone_size: -; cdr3_length: 15; v_call: TRBV11-1; d_call: TRBD2; cdr3_nt: TGTGCCAGCAGCCACGAGGGAGCGGGACAAGAGACCCAGTACTTC; cdr3_aa: CASSHEGAGQETQYF
j_call: TRBJ2-7; clone_size: -; cdr3_length: 16; v_call: TRBV18; d_call: TRBD2; cdr3_nt: TGTGCCAGCTCACTGACGCCTAGCGGGGGTGACTACGAGCAGTACTTC; cdr3_aa: CASSLTPSGGDYEQYF
j_call: TRBJ1-1; clone_size: -; cdr3_length: 11; v_call: TRBV12-5; d_call: -; cdr3_nt: TGTGCTAGTGGCCTAGGGGGTGAAGCTTTCTTT; cdr3_aa: CASGLGGEAFF
j_call: TRBJ2-5; clone_size: -; cdr3_length: 14; v_call: TRBV13; d_call: -; cdr3_nt: TGTGCCAGCAGCCAGACGAGGGGGGGAGAGACCCAGTACTTC; cdr3_aa: CASSQTRGGETQYF
j_call: TRBJ2-1; clone_size: -; cdr3_length: 16; v_call: TRBV9; d_call: -; cdr3_nt: TGTGCCAGCAGCGTAGATCAGGTGAGGGGTTTCGATGAGCAGTTCTTC; cdr3_aa: CASSVDQVRGFDEQFF
j_call: TRBJ1-2; clone_size: -; cdr3_length: 15; v_call: TRBV6-1; d_call: TRBD1; cdr3_nt: TGTGCCAGCAGTGGAATTAGGGACAGAGTCTATGGCTACACCTTC; cdr3_aa: CASSGIRDRVYGYTF
j_call: TRBJ2-1; clone_size: -; cdr3_length: 16; v_call: TRBV5-6; d_call: TRBD2; cdr3_nt: TGTGCCAGCAGCTTGGCCCTAGCGGGGGGGTACAATGAGCAGTTCTTC; cdr3_aa: CASSLALAGGYNEQFF
j_call: TRBJ1-2; clone_size: -; cdr3_length: 15; v_call: TRBV9; d_call: -; cdr3_nt: TGTGCCAGCAGCGATTCCCCCTCGGGCGGCTATGGCTACACCTTC; cdr3_aa: CASSDSPSGGYGYTF
j_call: TRBJ1-6; clone_size: -; cdr3_length: 15; v_call: TRBV5-6; d_call: -; cdr3_nt: TGTGCCAGCAGCTTCCAGAGCAGAATAAGATCACCCCTCCACTTT; cdr3_aa: CASSFQSRIRSPLHF
j_call: TRBJ2-7; clone_size: -; cdr3_length: 15; v_call: TRBV5-1; d_call: TRBD1; cdr3_nt: TGCGCCAGCAGCCAAAGACAGGGCCCCTCCTACGAGCAGTACTTC; cdr3_aa: CASSQRQGPSYEQYF
j_call: TRBJ1-2; clone_size: -; cdr3_length: 15; v_call: TRBV9; d_call: TRBD1; cdr3_nt: TGTGCCAGCAGCGAACAGGGGGGAGCTAACTATGGCCACACCTTC; cdr3_aa: CASSEQGGANYGHTF
j_call: TRBJ1-1; clone_size: -; cdr3_length: 16; v_call: TRBV6-5; d_call: TRBD1; cdr3_nt: TGTGCCAGCAGTTACCTCGGACAGGGAGATGGCACTGAAGCTTTCTTT; cdr3_aa: CASSYLGQGDGTEAFF
j_call: TRBJ1-6; clone_size: -; cdr3_length: 15; v_call: TRBV6-6; d_call: TRBD1; cdr3_nt: TGTGCCAGCAGTTACGGGACAGCGGGAGATTCACCCCTCCACTTT; cdr3_aa: CASSYGTAGDSPLHF
j_call: TRBJ2-2; clone_size: -; cdr3_length: 15; v_call: TRBV14; d_call: -; cdr3_nt: TGTGCCAGCAGCCAAGTTATATTAGGATCCGGGGAGCTGTTTTTT; cdr3_aa: CASSQVILGSGELFF
j_call: TRBJ1-2; clone_size: few; cdr3_length: 16; v_call: TRBV28; d_call: -; cdr3_nt: TGTGCCAGCAGTCCCCCCCGGGACAAGGATAACTATGGCTACACCTTC; cdr3_aa: CASSPPRDKDNYGYTF
j_call: TRBJ2-1; clone_size: -; cdr3_length: 18; v_call: TRBV14; d_call: -; cdr3_nt: TGTGCCAGCAGCCAAGAGCTCCTCCGTAGTGAAAGGACCAATGAGCAGTTCTTC; cdr3_aa: CASSQELLRSERTNEQFF
j_call: TRBJ2-7; clone_size: -; cdr3_length: 12; v_call: TRBV6-6; d_call: -; cdr3_nt: TGTGCCAGCAGTTATGGCAACTACGAGCAGTACTTC; cdr3_aa: CASSYGNYEQYF
j_call: TRBJ1-2; clone_size: -; cdr3_length: 14; v_call: TRBV4-3; d_call: -; cdr3_nt: TGCGCCAGCAGCCAAGATAGGCAGGGGCATGGCTACACCTTC; cdr3_aa: CASSQDRQGHGYTF
j_call: TRBJ1-2; clone_size: -; cdr3_length: 14; v_call: TRBV9; d_call: -; cdr3_nt: TGTGCCAGCAGCGTAGGCTCAGAAAACTATGGCTACACCTTC; cdr3_aa: CASSVGSENYGYTF
j_call: TRBJ1-6; clone_size: -; cdr3_length: 15; v_call: TRBV11-2; d_call: -; cdr3_nt: TGTGCCAGCAGCTATGGGGGGGCCTATAATTCACCCCTCCACTTT; cdr3_aa: CASSYGGAYNSPLHF
j_call: TRBJ1-2; clone_size: -; cdr3_length: 18; v_call: TRBV9; d_call: TRBD1; cdr3_nt: TGTGCCAGCAGCGTAGGGGGCCCACAGGGGAAAGATTCCTATGGCTACACCTTC; cdr3_aa: CASSVGGPQGKDSYGYTF
j_call: TRBJ2-6; clone_size: -; cdr3_length: 13; v_call: TRBV4-1; d_call: -; cdr3_nt: TGCGCCAGCAGCGAATCTGGGGCCAACGTCCTGACTTTC; cdr3_aa: CASSESGANVLTF
j_call: TRBJ2-3; clone_size: once; cdr3_length: 15; v_call: TRBV7-2; d_call: -; cdr3_nt: TGTGCCAGCAGTTTAAACGGAGGGGGCACAGATACGCAGTATTTT; cdr3_aa: CASSLNGGGTDTQYF
j_call: TRBJ2-3; clone_size: -; cdr3_length: 12; v_call: TRBV2; d_call: -; cdr3_nt: TGTGCCAGCAGTAGGAACACAGATACGCAGTATTTT; cdr3_aa: CASSRNTDTQYF
j_call: TRBJ2-5; clone_size: -; cdr3_length: 14; v_call: TRBV2; d_call: TRBD2; cdr3_nt: TGTGCCAGCATCAGCGGGGGGGCCTGGGAGACCCAGTACTTC; cdr3_aa: CASISGGAWETQYF
j_call: TRBJ2-3; clone_size: -; cdr3_length: 14; v_call: TRBV6-5; d_call: TRBD1; cdr3_nt: TGTGCCAGCTCCCCCGGGACAGAAACAGATACGCAGTATTTT; cdr3_aa: CASSPGTETDTQYF
j_call: TRBJ1-6; clone_size: once; cdr3_length: 16; v_call: TRBV28; d_call: -; cdr3_nt: TGTGCCAGCAGTATTCCGGGACCCCAGCAAGATTCACCCCTCCACTTT; cdr3_aa: CASSIPGPQQDSPLHF
j_call: TRBJ1-2; clone_size: -; cdr3_length: 16; v_call: TRBV2; d_call: -; cdr3_nt: TGTGCCAGCAGCTTAACCGCAGGGACACTTCACGAAGGCTACACCTTC; cdr3_aa: CASSLTAGTLHEGYTF
j_call: TRBJ2-5; clone_size: -; cdr3_length: 15; v_call: TRBV5-1; d_call: TRBD2; cdr3_nt: TGTGCCAGCAGCCACGAGGGAGCGGGACAAGAGACCCAGTACTTC; cdr3_aa: CASSHEGAGQETQYF
j_call: TRBJ2-1; clone_size: once; cdr3_length: 13; v_call: TRBV5-1; d_call: -; cdr3_nt: TGCGCCAGCAGCCCCCCAGGCACCAATGAGCAGTTCTTC; cdr3_aa: CASSPPGTNEQFF